These 18 T cell receptor beta chains originate from one sample sequenced in a study of blood T cell repertoires in COVID-19. Clones were read by immunoSEQ multiplex PCR, and TCRdb kept only the in-frame ones, dropping some. The sample shows over 200,000 clones, over 80% of them seen only once. Sequencing was done on a sample of PBMCs or T cells enriched from blood (not recorded which). These receptors were taken from a woman in her thirties or forties who had recovered from COVID-19.

V usage is TRBV19 and J usage is TRBJ1-6; TRBD1 matches 7 bases. V gave up 0 bases and J gave up 11 bases; unmatched junction bases: 10. The CDR3 length is 16 residues. Germline V lookup: CDR1 LNHDA, CDR2 SQIVND (reference sequence). This chain's CDR3 is CASSIDSRGGGTPLHF. CDR3 DNA: TGTGCCAGTAGTATAGATTCAAGAGGGGGCGGGACACCCCTCCACTTT.

This clone was detected only once. The V call is TRBV19, the J call TRBJ1-1; a possible D gene is TRBD1 (6 bases). The CDR3 covers 15 residues. Germline loops: CDR1 LNHDA, CDR2 SQIVND (reference sequence). V was clipped by 5 bases and J by 1 base, with 14 bases between them. CDR3 loop: CASSVDRTQNTEAFF. The CDR3 region has the DNA TGTGCCAGTAGTGTCGACAGGACCCAGAACACTGAAGCTTTCTTT. Based on the CDR3 plus reference TRBV19 and TRBJ1-1, the full variable domain is DGGITQSPKYLFRKEGQNVTLSCEQNLNHDAMYWYRQDPGQGLRLIYYSQIVNDFQKGDIAEGYSVSREKKESFPLTVTSAQKNPTAFYLCASSVDRTQNTEAFFGQGTRLTVV.

The CDR3 coding sequence is TGTGCCAGCAGCTACTACAGGGGGCAATTGGAGCAGTACTTC. It codes for CASSYYRGQLEQYF. This chain joins TRBV11-2 and TRBJ2-7; TRBD1 agrees at 9 bases. The ends lost 4 bases at V and 7 bases at J; junction bases unmatched: 8. The CDR3 extends over 14 amino acids. Germline-derived CDR1 and CDR2 are SGHAT and FQNNGV.

This sequence joins TRBV28 and TRBJ1-5, with D possibly being TRBD1 (6 bases). Germline loops: CDR1 MDHEN, CDR2 SYDVKM. This CDR3 has 18 residues. V lost 1 base to trimming and J lost 2 bases, with 18 bases between them. The chain's CDR3 is CASSLLPLRQVGNQPQHF. CDR3 DNA: TGTGCCAGCAGTTTATTACCGCTGAGACAGGTCGGCAATCAGCCCCAGCATTTT.

This clone was picked up a small number of times. The gene calls are TRBV7-9 and TRBJ2-7; D not resolved. The CDR3 runs 14 residues. Between the trimmed V and J ends, which lost 4 bases and 0 bases, there was a span of 10 bases. Germline CDR1 reads SEHNR; CDR2 reads FQNEAQ (reference sequence). CDR3 loop: CASSSILHSYEQYF. The CDR3 DNA is TGTGCCAGCAGCTCCATTTTACACTCCTACGAGCAGTACTTC.

The rearrangement uses TRBV11-3 and TRBJ1-2; D unclear. Between the trimmed V and J ends, which lost 0 bases and 2 bases, there was a span of 10 bases. Germline-derived CDR1 and CDR2 are SGHNT and YENEEA. This CDR3 region has 15 residues. CDR3: CASSLDLAGNYGYTF. As DNA, the CDR3 is TGTGCCAGCAGCTTAGATCTTGCGGGCAACTATGGCTACACCTTC.

This sequence joins TRBV5-1 and TRBJ2-3, with D possibly matching TRBD2 (6 bases). The V end was cut by 2 bases, the J end by 0 bases, with 10 bases between. Germline V CDR1 and CDR2: SGHRS, YFSETQ. This CDR3 has 15 amino acids. As DNA, the CDR3 is TGCGCCAGCAGCTTCGGGGGAGCTAGCACAGATACGCAGTATTTT. Translation: CASSFGGASTDTQYF.

In nucleotides, the CDR3 is TGTGCCAGCAGCTTTGAGACAGGACCCAATGAAAAACTGTTTTTT. The encoded protein is CASSFETGPNEKLFF. The chain carries TRBV9 and TRBJ1-4; D may be TRBD1 (6 bases). Germline loops: CDR1 SGDLS, CDR2 YYNGEE. V lost 4 bases and J lost 5, with 15 bases in between. The CDR3 contains 15 residues.

This rearrangement joins TRBV24-1 to TRBJ1-3; D ambiguous. The V and J ends lost 3 bases and 0 bases respectively, with 5 bases between them. Germline values: CDR1 KGHDR, CDR2 SFDVKD. The CDR3 has 14 residues. CDR3 sequence reads: CATSDPDSGNTIYF. The DNA of the CDR3 is TGTGCCACCAGTGATCCAGACTCTGGAAACACCATATATTTT.

The chain links TRBV28 to TRBJ1-6; no definite D call. Germline V gives CDR1 MDHEN, CDR2 SYDVKM. Trimming removed 4 bases at V and 8 bases at J, with 18 bases between. The CDR3 has 16 amino acids. As DNA, the CDR3 is TGTGCCAGCAGTTCCTCTGGGAGGGTTTCTCATTCACCCCTCCACTTT. Its protein product is CASSSSGRVSHSPLHF.

In its sample, this clone was seen once. The V gene is TRBV9, the J gene TRBJ2-5; no definite D call. This CDR3 spans 14 amino acids. CDR1 is SGDLS, CDR2 YYNGEE, per germline. The V gene lost 0 bases and the J gene lost 0 bases, with 6 bases spanning the gap. The CDR3 DNA reads TGTGCCAGCAGCGTAGAGCCCAACCAAGAGACCCAGTACTTC. This gives the protein CASSVEPNQETQYF.

This chain connects TRBV4-1 to TRBJ1-3; the match to TRBD1 covers 9 bases. The end of the DNA is better explained by TRBJ2-2, so the J call may be wrong. The germline gives CDR1 MGHRA, CDR2 YSYEKL. The CDR3 covers 16 residues. The CDR3 sequence is CASSHSRDRDTGELFF. Here the CDR3 DNA reads TGCGCCAGCAGCCACTCCCGGGACAGGGACACCGGGGAGCTGTTTTTT.

V is TRBV9 and J is TRBJ2-3, with 8 bases identical to TRBD2. With 3 bases clipped from V and 0 bases from J, the junction kept 6 bases outside the gene matches. Per the germline V gene, CDR1 is SGDLS and CDR2 is YYNGEE. The CDR3 totals 16 residues. The DNA for the CDR3 is TGTGCCAGCAGCGCCCGGGGGGGTATTAGCACAGATACGCAGTATTTT. Translation: CASSARGGISTDTQYF.

The table lists this clone with a few counts. The chain couples TRBV30 to TRBJ1-4, with D possibly being TRBD1 (5 bases). Between the trimmed V and J ends, which lost 3 bases and 7 bases, there was a span of 12 bases. There are 13 residues in the CDR3. In germline, CDR1 is GTSNPN, CDR2 SVGIG (reference sequence). The CDR3 here is CAWRRQGGEKLFF. CDR3 nucleotides: TGTGCCTGGAGGCGGCAGGGTGGTGAAAAACTGTTTTTT.

This chain connects TRBV19 to TRBJ2-3, with D possibly being TRBD2 (5 bases). CDR1 and CDR2 from the germline V gene are LNHDA and SQIVND (reference sequence). The CDR3 is made up of 15 amino acids. The ends were cut back, 6 bases at V and 2 bases at J, with 15 bases in the middle. In DNA, the CDR3 is TGTGCCAGTAGGGATCAGGCGGGCCTCACAGATACGCAGTATTTT. As protein: CASRDQAGLTDTQYF.

The chain links TRBV27 to TRBJ1-2; TRBD1 might be the D (5 bases). The CDR3 length is 13 residues. Trimming stripped 2 bases from V and 8 bases from J, with 12 bases between. CDR1 and CDR2 from the germline V gene are MNHEY and SMNVEV (reference sequence). The CDR3 loop is CASSLPGGGGYTF. The CDR3 DNA sequence: TGTGCCAGCAGTTTACCCGGGGGTGGGGGCTACACCTTC.

This chain uses TRBV5-1 with TRBJ2-1, with TRBD2 as a possible D gene (6 bases). V lost 2 bases and J 5 bases, leaving 17 bases between the germline ends. Germline CDR1 is SGHRS and CDR2 is YFSETQ. The length of the CDR3 is 16 residues. CDR3 protein: CASSLTRASEDNEQFF. The CDR3 DNA sequence: TGCGCCAGCAGCTTAACCCGGGCTAGCGAGGACAATGAGCAGTTCTTC.

The rearrangement uses TRBV27 and TRBJ2-1, with TRBD2 matching over 11 bases. The CDR3 length is 15 residues. The germline gives CDR1 MNHEY, CDR2 SMNVEV (reference sequence). V gave up 7 bases and J gave up 10 bases; unmatched junction bases: 12. DNA for the CDR3: TGTGCCAGCACCCCCGGGACTAGCGGAGCGGGGGAGCAGTTCTTC. Its translation: CASTPGTSGAGEQFF.